This T cell receptor (beta chain) was recovered during a study of post-analysis software for immune sequencing data. On the study more broadly: Progressive-relapsing, secondary progressive and relapsing-remitting multiple sclerosis were among the disease courses included.

V shed 5 bases and J 4 bases; nucleotides not matched to a gene: 3. This CDR3 spans 14 amino acids. Germline lookup yields CDR1 LGHNT and CDR2 FRNRAP. This clonotype was seen a handful of times. The antigen is unknown. Whole-study findings and limits: Controls showed lower frequencies than patients for five TRBV segments, and TRBV5-6, TRBV5-1 and TRBV20-1 were among these.

Unique molecular identifiers were built into the TCR beta cDNA libraries. Starting from approximately 0.95 to 9.8 million T cells, the study yielded roughly 0.5 million cDNA molecules. Via MiXCR, TCRdb re-called the PCR reads, giving one row per CDR3 protein. The profile shows fewer than 850,000 distinct CDR3 sequences, 46% of them singletons. Sequencing input: blood. The chain uses TRBV12-5 and TRBJ2-3, with TRBD2 matching 10 bases. The sequence derives from a girl aged 10 to 17 with multiple sclerosis. As DNA, the CDR3 is TGTGCTAGTGGTCTAGCGGGAGCCTCAGATACGCAGTATTTT. Its translation is CASGLAGASDTQYF.